This is a list of T cell receptor beta chains from one sample in a study of cytomegalovirus exposure and HLA in healthy donors. The assay was immunoSEQ multiplex PCR, and TCRdb's table has in-frame clones only and misses some. The top ten hold around 1.7% of the sample, which has roughly 200,000 clones, approximately 80% seen once. The material sequenced was PBMCs. The receptors were sampled from a man aged 45 to 65 in good health and CMV-seronegative. Both conserved end residues are part of each CDR3. A D gene is named only where the DNA matches it firmly. A clone size is listed for some rows: how often the clone was seen (once, few, many), or a class if it is expanded.

NA TRBJ2-1 15 TRBV6-1 NA CASSDGLAPPNEQFF TGTGCCAGCAGTGATGGGCTAGCTCCGCCAAATGAGCAGTTCTTC
NA TRBJ2-1 13 TRBV7-3 NA CASSFQGLNEQFF TGTGCCAGCAGCTTCCAGGGATTGAATGAGCAGTTCTTC
NA TRBJ1-1 14 TRBV18 TRBD1 CASSPSTGVTEAFF TGTGCCAGCTCACCATCGACAGGGGTTACTGAAGCTTTCTTT
few TRBJ2-5 13 TRBV28 TRBD2 CASSWTSVETQYF TGTGCCAGCAGTTGGACTAGCGTGGAGACCCAGTACTTC
NA TRBJ2-7 12 TRBV6-1 NA CASNGESYEQYF TGTGCCAGCAATGGGGAGAGCTACGAGCAGTACTTC
NA TRBJ1-1 14 TRBV7-9 NA CASRVLMGGAEAFF TGTGCCAGCAGAGTCCTTATGGGGGGTGCTGAAGCTTTCTTT
NA TRBJ2-7 13 TRBV5-4 TRBD1 CASSLDRGYEQYF TGTGCCAGCAGCTTGGACAGGGGCTACGAGCAGTACTTC
few TRBJ1-1 15 TRBV9 NA CASSSRTASNTEAFF TGTGCCAGCAGCTCCCGGACAGCCTCGAACACTGAAGCTTTCTTT
NA TRBJ2-7 13 TRBV6-1 NA CASRHWDTYEQYF TGTGCCAGCAGGCATTGGGACACCTACGAGCAGTACTTC
NA TRBJ1-5 15 TRBV11-2 TRBD1 CASSLAGTGSQPQHF TGTGCCAGCAGCTTAGCAGGGACAGGGAGCCAGCCCCAGCATTTT
NA TRBJ1-1 13 TRBV19 TRBD1 CASKGQGRAEAFF TGTGCCAGTAAAGGACAGGGAAGGGCTGAAGCTTTCTTT
few TRBJ2-7 14 TRBV27 TRBD1 CASRQGAVGYEQYF TGTGCCAGCAGGCAGGGGGCCGTAGGATACGAGCAGTACTTC
once TRBJ2-4 16 TRBV11-1 NA CASNPPRALAKNIQYF TGTGCCAGCAACCCCCCCAGGGCCCTAGCCAAAAACATTCAGTACTTC
once TRBJ2-1 15 TRBV14 NA CASSQLGGRSDEQFF TGTGCCAGCAGCCAACTGGGGGGGCGAAGCGATGAGCAGTTCTTC
NA TRBJ1-1 18 TRBV4-2 NA CASSQDRRAGSGGTEAFF TGTGCCAGCAGCCAAGATAGAAGAGCGGGCAGTGGGGGAACTGAAGCTTTCTTT
NA TRBJ2-7 13 TRBV6-5 NA CASRGTGLGEQYF TGTGCCAGTCGCGGGACCGGACTCGGCGAGCAGTACTTC
few TRBJ1-4 11 TRBV6-5 NA CASRGTEKLFF TGTGCCAGCAGAGGGACAGAAAAACTGTTTTTT
NA TRBJ2-7 15 TRBV6-5 TRBD2 CASSYGLAGGYEQYF TGTGCCAGCAGTTATGGACTAGCGGGAGGGTACGAGCAGTACTTC
NA TRBJ2-1 15 TRBV6-1 NA CASSEPGTPNNEQFF TGTGCCAGCAGTGAACCTGGGACTCCTAACAATGAGCAGTTCTTC
NA TRBJ2-3 11 TRBV12-5 NA CASGSRDTQYF TGTGCTAGTGGTTCGAGGGATACGCAGTATTTT
few TRBJ2-5 16 TRBV11-1 NA CASSLGDPGVQETQYF TGTGCCAGCAGTTTAGGGGATCCGGGAGTCCAAGAGACCCAGTACTTC
NA TRBJ2-2 16 TRBV23-1 NA CASSQRQGRMTGELFF TGCGCCAGCAGTCAACGGCAGGGTCGTATGACCGGGGAGCTGTTTTTT
NA TRBJ2-2 13 TRBV7-3 NA CASSLGQTGELFF TGTGCCAGCAGCTTAGGGCAGACCGGGGAGCTGTTTTTT
NA TRBJ2-1 16 TRBV5-1 NA CASSGVGGVVYNEQFF TGCGCCAGCAGCGGCGTGGGGGGAGTGGTCTACAATGAGCAGTTCTTC
NA TRBJ1-5 13 TRBV6-1 NA CASTGQNNQPQHF TGTGCCAGCACAGGACAGAACAATCAGCCCCAGCATTTT
once TRBJ2-2 14 TRBV5-1 NA CASSFSSGPGELFF TGCGCCAGCAGTTTTTCTTCAGGGCCCGGGGAGCTGTTTTTT
NA TRBJ1-3 16 TRBV28 NA CASSPVLGGSGNTIYF TGTGCCAGCAGTCCGGTTCTGGGAGGCTCTGGAAACACCATATATTTT
NA TRBJ2-1 13 TRBV27 NA CASSLLNDNEQFF TGTGCCAGCAGTTTACTAAACGACAATGAGCAGTTCTTC
NA TRBJ2-3 14 TRBV6-5 TRBD2 CASRRASGSDTQYF TGTGCCAGTAGGAGGGCTAGCGGGAGTGATACGCAGTATTTT
once TRBJ1-1 15 TRBV7-6 TRBD1 CASSPRTGKNTEAFF TGTGCCAGCAGCCCCCGGACAGGGAAGAACACTGAAGCTTTCTTT
NA TRBJ2-7 16 TRBV5-1 TRBD1 CASSLGSGTVIYEQYF TGCGCCAGCAGCTTGGGGTCCGGGACAGTTATCTACGAGCAGTACTTC
few TRBJ2-7 14 TRBV6-5 NA CASKGTPNSYEQYF TGTGCCAGCAAGGGGACTCCCAACTCCTACGAGCAGTACTTC
NA TRBJ2-7 14 TRBV6-1 TRBD2 CASRSQAGFYEQYF TGTGCCAGCAGGAGCCAAGCGGGATTCTACGAGCAGTACTTC
NA TRBJ2-2 16 TRBV4-2 NA CASSPTGTVNTGELFF TGTGCCAGCAGCCCTACCGGGACTGTGAACACCGGGGAGCTGTTTTTT
NA TRBJ2-1 14 TRBV10-3 TRBD2 CAISESGGGNEQFF TGTGCCATCAGTGAGTCGGGGGGAGGGAATGAGCAGTTCTTC
NA TRBJ2-5 13 TRBV18 NA CASSWTGPETQYF TGTGCCAGCTCTTGGACTGGACCCGAGACCCAGTACTTC
NA TRBJ2-3 15 TRBV2 NA CASSELAQSTDTQYF TGTGCCAGCAGTGAGTTAGCGCAAAGCACAGATACGCAGTATTTT
few TRBJ2-7 15 TRBV5-1 NA CASRETARSTSEQYF TGCGCCAGCAGAGAGACAGCCCGATCGACCTCCGAGCAGTACTTC
NA TRBJ1-4 18 TRBV9 TRBD1 CASSPPGTEGRGNEKLFF TGTGCCAGCAGCCCCCCCGGGACAGAGGGTCGTGGTAATGAAAAACTGTTTTTT
NA TRBJ1-5 14 TRBV6-5 NA CASSYSGPNQPQHF TGTGCCAGCAGTTACTCGGGGCCCAACCAGCCCCAGCATTTT
few TRBJ1-1 14 TRBV10-1 NA CASSESTGNTEAFF TGCGCCAGCAGTGAGTCAACAGGGAACACTGAAGCTTTCTTT
once TRBJ2-5 14 TRBV29-1 NA CSVYNREFRETQYF TGCAGCGTTTATAACAGGGAGTTCAGGGAGACCCAGTACTTC
once TRBJ1-6 14 TRBV5-1 TRBD1 CASSLGQGERIFHF TGCGCCAGCAGCTTGGGGCAGGGGGAACGGATCTTCCACTTT
NA TRBJ2-7 18 TRBV30 TRBD2 CAWSVRGRPTGLSYEQYF TGTGCCTGGAGTGTACGCGGGAGGCCCACCGGCCTCTCCTACGAGCAGTACTTC
NA TRBJ2-2 14 TRBV29-1 NA CSVSRDTNTGELFF TGCAGCGTTAGCCGGGACACGAACACCGGGGAGCTGTTTTTT
NA TRBJ2-5 13 TRBV5-4 NA CASHIGVRETQYF TGTGCCAGCCATATCGGGGTTCGGGAGACCCAGTACTTC
NA TRBJ2-1 17 TRBV7-8 TRBD2 CASSVRWRTSGTNEQFF TGTGCCAGCAGCGTCAGGTGGAGGACTAGCGGGACCAATGAGCAGTTCTTC
NA TRBJ2-1 14 TRBV11-2 TRBD2 CASSSRLAVDEQFF TGTGCCAGCAGCAGTCGACTAGCGGTCGATGAGCAGTTCTTC
NA TRBJ1-4 13 TRBV7-9 NA CASTPAGGRKLFF TGTGCCAGCACCCCGGCTGGGGGGAGGAAACTGTTTTTT
NA TRBJ2-1 13 TRBV10-3 NA CAISEDQAGKQFF TGTGCCATCAGTGAAGACCAAGCGGGCAAGCAGTTCTTC
NA TRBJ2-7 16 TRBV4-1 TRBD2 CASSLQLAGVNGEQYF TGCGCCAGCAGCCTGCAACTAGCGGGAGTGAATGGCGAGCAGTACTTC
NA TRBJ1-2 14 TRBV18 NA CASSERTDSYGYTF TGTGCCAGCTCGGAAAGGACCGACAGCTATGGCTACACCTTC
few TRBJ1-6 14 TRBV7-2 NA CASSLRGGGSPLHF TGTGCCAGCAGCTTAAGAGGGGGGGGTTCACCCCTCCACTTT